Listed below are T cell receptor beta chains from one sample, sequenced in a study of T cell repertoires in cytomegalovirus infection. TCRdb analysed the reads with MiXCR anew, one entry per CDR3 protein. In the table there are some 900,000 distinct CDR3 sequences, 30% to 35% of which are singletons. These receptors' antigens are unknown. Sequences were derived from cultured CD8+ T cells from PBMCs, sampled from culture after CMV antigen stimulation. All receptors come from a human donor in good health (CMV status not recorded). Some clones in this sample may be carry-over from other donors' samples. CDR3s include the opening cysteine and the closing phenylalanine or tryptophan. A D gene is named only where the DNA matches it firmly. A row's size may be missing; if present it is once, few, many or a size class.

J	D	V	size	CDR3	DNA
TRBJ2-3	TRBD2	TRBV2	few	CASRFTTSGATDTQYF	TGTGCCAGCAGATTCACGACTAGCGGGGCCACAGATACGCAGTATTTT
TRBJ2-7	NA	TRBV7-2	many	CASSLAGPGEQYF	TGTGCCAGCAGCTTAGCGGGTCCGGGCGAGCAGTACTTC
TRBJ2-3	TRBD2	TRBV4-1	NA	CASSQGPMRGKTDTQYF	TGCGCCAGCAGCCAAGGCCCTATGCGGGGGAAAACAGATACGCAGTATTTT
TRBJ1-1	TRBD1	TRBV7-6	NA	CASSHRDRGFGTEAFF	TGTGCCAGCAGCCACCGGGACAGGGGGTTCGGCACTGAAGCTTTCTTT
TRBJ1-4	NA	TRBV7-6	NA	CASSYYLSGEGNEKLFF	TGTGCCAGCAGCTATTACCTCTCAGGGGAGGGTAATGAAAAACTGTTTTTT
TRBJ2-1	TRBD1	TRBV7-2	NA	CASSLVRQGPFYNEQFF	TGTGCCAGCAGCTTGGTAAGACAGGGACCCTTCTACAATGAGCAGTTCTTC
TRBJ1-1	TRBD1	TRBV28	NA	CASSRRGGKPEAFF	TGTGCCAGCAGCAGGAGAGGGGGCAAACCTGAAGCTTTCTTT
TRBJ2-1	NA	TRBV3-1	NA	CASSHPGHGSYNEQFF	TGTGCCAGCAGCCACCCGGGACACGGCTCCTACAATGAGCAGTTCTTC
TRBJ2-7	NA	TRBV2	few	CATPGRPPYEQYF	TGTGCCACCCCAGGGAGACCGCCCTACGAGCAGTACTTC
TRBJ2-1	TRBD1	TRBV6-2/TRBV6-3	NA	CASSLSGTGEFWNEQFF	TGTGCCAGCAGCCTATCCGGGACAGGGGAGTTTTGGAATGAGCAGTTCTTC
TRBJ2-1	NA	TRBV7-2	NA	CASSSTFSGNEQFF	TGTGCCAGCAGCTCGACATTCTCCGGCAATGAGCAGTTCTTC
TRBJ1-5	TRBD1	TRBV7-9	NA	CASSESGGLQPQHF	TGTGCCAGCAGCGAGTCAGGGGGCCTTCAGCCCCAGCATTTT
TRBJ2-7	NA	TRBV14	NA	CASSRKRGGEQYF	TGTGCCAGCAGCCGCAAGAGGGGGGGTGAGCAGTACTTC
TRBJ1-6	NA	TRBV7-2	many	CASSRGRLQSPLHF	TGTGCCAGCAGCCGAGGGAGGCTTCAGTCACCCCTCCACTTT
TRBJ1-1	NA	TRBV7-9	many	CASSFGTHGDPFF	TGTGCCAGCAGCTTCGGTACCCACGGGGATCCTTTCTTT